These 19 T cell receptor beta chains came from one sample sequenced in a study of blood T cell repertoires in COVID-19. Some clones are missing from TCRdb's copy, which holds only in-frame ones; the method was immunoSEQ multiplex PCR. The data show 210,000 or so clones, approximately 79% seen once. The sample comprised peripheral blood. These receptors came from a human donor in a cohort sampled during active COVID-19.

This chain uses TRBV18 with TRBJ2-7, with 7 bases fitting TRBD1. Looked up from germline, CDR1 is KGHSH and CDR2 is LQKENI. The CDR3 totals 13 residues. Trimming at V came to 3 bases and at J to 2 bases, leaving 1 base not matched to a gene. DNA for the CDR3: TGTGCCAGCTCACCGACAGGGACCTACGAGCAGTACTTC. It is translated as CASSPTGTYEQYF.

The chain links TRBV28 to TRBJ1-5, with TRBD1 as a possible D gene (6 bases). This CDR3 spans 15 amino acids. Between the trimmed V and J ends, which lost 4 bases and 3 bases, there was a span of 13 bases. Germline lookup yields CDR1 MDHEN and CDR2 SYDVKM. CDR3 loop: CASSSTGTFNQPQHF. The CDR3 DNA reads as TGTGCCAGCAGTTCCACAGGGACATTCAATCAGCCCCAGCATTTT.

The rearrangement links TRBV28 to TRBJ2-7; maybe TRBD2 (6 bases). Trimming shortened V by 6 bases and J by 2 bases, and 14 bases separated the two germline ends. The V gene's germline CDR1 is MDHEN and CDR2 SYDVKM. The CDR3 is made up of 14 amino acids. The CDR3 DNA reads TGTGCCAGCAGGCGGGGTTTGGGGACCTACGAGCAGTACTTC. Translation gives CASRRGLGTYEQYF.

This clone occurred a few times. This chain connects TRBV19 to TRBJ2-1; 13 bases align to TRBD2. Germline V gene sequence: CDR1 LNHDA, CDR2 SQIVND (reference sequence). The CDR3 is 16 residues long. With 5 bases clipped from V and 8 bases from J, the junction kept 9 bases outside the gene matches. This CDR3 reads CASSSTSGRILDEQFF. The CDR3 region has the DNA TGTGCCAGTAGTTCGACTAGCGGGAGGATTTTAGATGAGCAGTTCTTC.

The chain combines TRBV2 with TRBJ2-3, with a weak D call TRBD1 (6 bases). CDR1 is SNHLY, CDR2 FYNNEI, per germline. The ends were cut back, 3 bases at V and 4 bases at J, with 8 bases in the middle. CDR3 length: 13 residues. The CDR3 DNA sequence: TGTGCCAGCAGTGACAGGGGTGCAGATACGCAGTATTTT. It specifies CASSDRGADTQYF.

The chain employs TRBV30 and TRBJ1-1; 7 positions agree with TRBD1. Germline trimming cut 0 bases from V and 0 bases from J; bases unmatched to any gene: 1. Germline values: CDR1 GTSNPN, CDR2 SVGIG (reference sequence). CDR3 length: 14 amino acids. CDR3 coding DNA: TGTGCCTGGAGTGTACAGGGGATGAACACTGAAGCTTTCTTT. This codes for CAWSVQGMNTEAFF. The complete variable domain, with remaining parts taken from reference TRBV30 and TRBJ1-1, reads SQTIHQWPATLVQPVGSPLSLECTVEGTSNPNLYWYRQAAGRGLQLLFYSVGIGQISSEVPQNLSASRPQDRQFILSSKKLLLSDSGFYLCAWSVQGMNTEAFFGQGTRLTVV.

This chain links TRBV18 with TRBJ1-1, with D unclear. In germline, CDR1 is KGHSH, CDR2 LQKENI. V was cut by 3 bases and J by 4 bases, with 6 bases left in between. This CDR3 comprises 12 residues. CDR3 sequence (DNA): TGTGCCAGCTCACCCTTCTCCACTGAAGCTTTCTTT. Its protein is CASSPFSTEAFF.

In nucleotides, the CDR3 is TGCGCCAGCAGCTCCCTAGGGACGGGAGAGAGCTATGAGCAGTTCTTC. As protein: CASSSLGTGESYEQFF. This rearrangement joins TRBV4-3 to TRBJ2-1, with D perhaps matching TRBD2 (6 bases). Germline V lookup: CDR1 LGHNA, CDR2 YSLEER. Between the trimmed V and J ends, which lost 5 bases and 8 bases, there was a span of 22 bases. The CDR3 loop spans 16 amino acids.

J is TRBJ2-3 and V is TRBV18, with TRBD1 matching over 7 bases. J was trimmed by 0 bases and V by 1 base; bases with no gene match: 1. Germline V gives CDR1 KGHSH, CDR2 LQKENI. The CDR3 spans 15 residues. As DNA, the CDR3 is TGTGCCAGCTCACCACAGGGGGCTAGCACAGATACGCAGTATTTT. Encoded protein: CASSPQGASTDTQYF.

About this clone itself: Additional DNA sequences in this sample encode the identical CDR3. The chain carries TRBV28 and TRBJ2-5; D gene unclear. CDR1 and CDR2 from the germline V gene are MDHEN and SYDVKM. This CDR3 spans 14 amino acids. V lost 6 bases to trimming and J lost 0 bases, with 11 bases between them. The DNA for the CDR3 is TGTGCCAGCAGCCTCGTGGCAGACCAAGAGACCCAGTACTTC. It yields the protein CASSLVADQETQYF.

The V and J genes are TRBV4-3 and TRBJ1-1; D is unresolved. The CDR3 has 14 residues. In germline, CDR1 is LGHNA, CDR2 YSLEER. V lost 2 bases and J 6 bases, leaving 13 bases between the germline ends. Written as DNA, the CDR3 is TGCGCCAGCAGCCAAAGACTCACGGAAGCTGAAGCTTTCTTT. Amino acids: CASSQRLTEAEAFF.

The CDR3 region has the DNA TGCGCCAGCAGCCACCCTGGGGGGGTTTCTCGCTACAATGAGCAGTTCTTC. It yields the protein CASSHPGGVSRYNEQFF. The gene calls are TRBV4-1 and TRBJ2-1; 7 positions agree with TRBD2. Germline lookup yields CDR1 MGHRA and CDR2 YSYEKL. V lost 3 bases, J lost 3 bases, and 11 bases stayed unmatched. The CDR3 runs to 17 residues.

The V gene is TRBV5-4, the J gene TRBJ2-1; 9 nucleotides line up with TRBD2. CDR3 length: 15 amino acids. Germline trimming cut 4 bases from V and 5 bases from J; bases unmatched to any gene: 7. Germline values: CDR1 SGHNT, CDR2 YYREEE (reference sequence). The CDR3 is CASSRGTSMHNEQFF. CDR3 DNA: TGTGCCAGCAGCCGCGGGACTAGCATGCACAATGAGCAGTTCTTC.

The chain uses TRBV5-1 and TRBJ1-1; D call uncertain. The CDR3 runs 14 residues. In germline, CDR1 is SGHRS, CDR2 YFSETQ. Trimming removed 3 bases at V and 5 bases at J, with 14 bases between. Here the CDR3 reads CASSYHLGRTEAFF. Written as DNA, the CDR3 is TGCGCCAGCAGCTATCATCTGGGGAGGACTGAAGCTTTCTTT.

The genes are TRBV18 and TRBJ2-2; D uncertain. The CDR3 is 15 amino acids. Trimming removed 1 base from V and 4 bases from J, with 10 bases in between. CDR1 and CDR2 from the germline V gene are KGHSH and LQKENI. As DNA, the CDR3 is TGTGCCAGCTCACCACGCCAGGTGTTCACCGGGGAGCTGTTTTTT. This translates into CASSPRQVFTGELFF.

Here the CDR3 reads CASSSSGQGTEAFF. The CDR3 DNA follows: TGTGCCAGCTCATCCTCCGGACAGGGCACTGAAGCTTTCTTT. This chain joins TRBV18 and TRBJ1-1; 8 bases fit TRBD1. The CDR3 is 14 amino acids. V trimming: 5 bases; J trimming: 4 bases; junction bases outside the gene matches: 6. Germline V lookup: CDR1 KGHSH, CDR2 LQKENI.

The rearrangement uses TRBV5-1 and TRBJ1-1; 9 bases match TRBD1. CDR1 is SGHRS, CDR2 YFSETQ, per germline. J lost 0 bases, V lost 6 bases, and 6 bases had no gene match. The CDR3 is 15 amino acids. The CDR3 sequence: CASTQGQGMNTEAFF. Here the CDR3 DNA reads TGCGCCAGCACTCAGGGACAGGGAATGAACACTGAAGCTTTCTTT.

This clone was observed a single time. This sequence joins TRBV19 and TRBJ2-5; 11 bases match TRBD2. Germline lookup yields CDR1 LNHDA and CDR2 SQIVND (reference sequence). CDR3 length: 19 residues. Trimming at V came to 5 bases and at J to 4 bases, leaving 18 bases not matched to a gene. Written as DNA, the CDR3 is TGTGCCAGTAGTTCCCCGCCCGGGACTAGCGGAAGGGGGGCAGAGACCCAGTACTTC. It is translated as CASSSPPGTSGRGAETQYF.

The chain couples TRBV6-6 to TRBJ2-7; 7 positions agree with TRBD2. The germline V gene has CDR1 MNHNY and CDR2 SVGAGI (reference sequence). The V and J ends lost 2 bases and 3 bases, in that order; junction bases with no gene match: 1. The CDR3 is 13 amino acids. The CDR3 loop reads CASSYPGGYEQYF. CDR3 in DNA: TGTGCCAGCAGTTACCCGGGGGGCTACGAGCAGTACTTC.